The present entry profiles one TCR beta chain with its context. The sample originates from a study of OX40 agonist ivuxolimab in advanced cancers. Turning to the study itself: Of mixed ages from about 20 to 90 and averaging approximately 60 years, the group was approximately 84% male.

The CDR3 length is 16 residues. Germline CDR1 MGHRA, CDR2 YSYEKL. V dropped 2 bases and J dropped 0; count of bases not matched to a gene: 4. Using immunoSEQ multiplex PCR, the repertoire was profiled, and TCRdb retains in-frame clones only, with some absent. Found here are roughly 45,000 clones, roughly 79% of them singletons; the top ten hold approximately 7.9%. The genes are TRBV4-1 and TRBJ2-3, with TRBD1 matching over 8 bases. The source material was CD4+ or CD8+ T cells sorted from blood, sampled in a trial of the OX40 agonist ivuxolimab. The sequence came from an adult with an advanced solid tumor such as melanoma, head and neck, liver or kidney cancer. The CDR3, as DNA: TGCGCCAGCAGCCAACAGACAGGGGCTAGCACAGATACGCAGTATTTT. It codes for CASSQQTGASTDTQYF.